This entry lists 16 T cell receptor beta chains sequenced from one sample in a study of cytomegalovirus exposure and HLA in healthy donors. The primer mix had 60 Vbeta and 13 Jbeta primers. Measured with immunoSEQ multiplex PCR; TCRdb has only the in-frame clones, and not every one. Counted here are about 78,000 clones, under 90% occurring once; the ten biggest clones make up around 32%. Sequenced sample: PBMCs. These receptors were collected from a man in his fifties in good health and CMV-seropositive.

CDR3 loop: CASGTSGRTDTQYF. The DNA of the CDR3 is TGCGCCAGCGGGACTAGCGGGAGAACAGATACGCAGTATTTT. V gene TRBV10-1 combines with J gene TRBJ2-3; 14 nucleotides match TRBD2. Per germline, CDR1 WNHNN and CDR2 SYGVQD (reference sequence). This CDR3 has 14 amino acids. The V and J ends lost 8 bases and 3 bases, in that order; junction bases with no gene match: 1.

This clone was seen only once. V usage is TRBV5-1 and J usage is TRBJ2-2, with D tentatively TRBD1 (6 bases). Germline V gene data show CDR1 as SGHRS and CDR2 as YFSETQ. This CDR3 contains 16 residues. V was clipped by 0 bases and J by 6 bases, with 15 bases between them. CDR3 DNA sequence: TGCGCCAGCAGCTTGGAAGGACAGCCGGGGTCCGGGGAGCTGTTTTTT. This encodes CASSLEGQPGSGELFF.

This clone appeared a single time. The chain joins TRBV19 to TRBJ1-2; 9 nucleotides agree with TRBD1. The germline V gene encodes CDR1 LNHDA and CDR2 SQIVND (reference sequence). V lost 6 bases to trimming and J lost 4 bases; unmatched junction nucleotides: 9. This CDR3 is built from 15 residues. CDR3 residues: CASRGQGFPGYGYTF. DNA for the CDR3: TGTGCCAGTAGGGGACAGGGATTTCCCGGCTATGGCTACACCTTC.

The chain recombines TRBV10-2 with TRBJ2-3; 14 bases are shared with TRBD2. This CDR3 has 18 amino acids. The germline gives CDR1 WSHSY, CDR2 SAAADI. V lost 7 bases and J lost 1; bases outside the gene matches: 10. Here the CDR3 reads CASKRGLTSGGGTDTQYF. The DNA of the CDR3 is TGCGCCAGCAAGAGGGGTTTGACTAGCGGGGGGGGCACAGATACGCAGTATTTT.

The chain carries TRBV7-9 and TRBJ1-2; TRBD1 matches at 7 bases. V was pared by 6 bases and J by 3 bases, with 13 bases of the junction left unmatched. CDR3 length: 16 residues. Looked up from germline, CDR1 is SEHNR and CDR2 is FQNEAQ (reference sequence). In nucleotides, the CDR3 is TGTGCCAGCAGACCCCCGCCAGGGGGATCGGACTATGGCTACACCTTC. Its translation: CASRPPPGGSDYGYTF.

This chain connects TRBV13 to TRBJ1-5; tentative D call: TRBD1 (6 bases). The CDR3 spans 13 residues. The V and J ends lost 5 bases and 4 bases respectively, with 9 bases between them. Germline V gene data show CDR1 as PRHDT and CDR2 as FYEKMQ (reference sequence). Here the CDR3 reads CASSKDRNQPQHF. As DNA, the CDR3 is TGTGCCAGCAGCAAAGACAGGAATCAGCCCCAGCATTTT.

The CDR3 loop reads CASSQPLSLAGHNEQFF. CDR3 in DNA: TGTGCCAGCAGCCAGCCCCTCTCCCTAGCGGGACACAATGAGCAGTTCTTC. The chain joins TRBV5-4 to TRBJ2-1; 9 nucleotides match TRBD2. CDR3 length: 17 amino acids. J gave up 5 bases and V 4 bases, and 13 bases lay outside the gene matches. Germline V CDR1 and CDR2: SGHNT, YYREEE (reference sequence).

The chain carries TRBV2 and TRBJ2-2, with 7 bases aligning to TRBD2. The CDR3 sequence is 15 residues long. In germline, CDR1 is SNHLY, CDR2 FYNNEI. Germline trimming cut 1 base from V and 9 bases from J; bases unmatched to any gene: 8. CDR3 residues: CASSEEGRGTRELFF. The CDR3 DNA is TGTGCCAGCAGTGAAGAGGGGAGGGGTACCAGGGAGCTGTTTTTT.

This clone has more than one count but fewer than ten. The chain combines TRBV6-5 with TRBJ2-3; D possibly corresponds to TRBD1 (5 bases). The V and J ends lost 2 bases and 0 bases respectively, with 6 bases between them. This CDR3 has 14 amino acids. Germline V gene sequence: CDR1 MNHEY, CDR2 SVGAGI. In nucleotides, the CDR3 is TGTGCCAGCAGTTACGACAGCAGCACAGATACGCAGTATTTT. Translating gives CASSYDSSTDTQYF.

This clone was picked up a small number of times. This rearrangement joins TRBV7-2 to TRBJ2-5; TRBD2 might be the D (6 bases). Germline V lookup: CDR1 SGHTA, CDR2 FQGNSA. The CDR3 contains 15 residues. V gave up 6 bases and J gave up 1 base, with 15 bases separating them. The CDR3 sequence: CASSRGSGVQETQYF. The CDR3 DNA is TGTGCCAGCAGTAGGGGTAGCGGAGTCCAAGAGACCCAGTACTTC.

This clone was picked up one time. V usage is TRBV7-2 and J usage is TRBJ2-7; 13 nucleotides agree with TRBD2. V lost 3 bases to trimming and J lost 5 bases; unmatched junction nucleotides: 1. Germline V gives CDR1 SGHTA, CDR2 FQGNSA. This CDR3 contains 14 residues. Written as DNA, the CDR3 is TGTGCCAGCAGCTTCGGGACTAGCGGGGACGAGCAGTACTTC. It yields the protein CASSFGTSGDEQYF.

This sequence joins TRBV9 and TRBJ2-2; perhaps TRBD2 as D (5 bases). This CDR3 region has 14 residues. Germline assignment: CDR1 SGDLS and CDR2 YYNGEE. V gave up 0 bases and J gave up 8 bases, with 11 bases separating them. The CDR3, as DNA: TGTGCCAGCAGCGTAGTAGGCGGGTCGGGGGAGCTGTTTTTT. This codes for CASSVVGGSGELFF.

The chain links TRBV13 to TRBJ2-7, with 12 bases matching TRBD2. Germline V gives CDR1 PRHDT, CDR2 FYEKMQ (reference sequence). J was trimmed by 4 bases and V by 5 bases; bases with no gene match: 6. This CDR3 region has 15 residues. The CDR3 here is CASSTRLAGAYEQYF. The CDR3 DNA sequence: TGTGCCAGCAGCACGAGACTAGCGGGAGCTTACGAGCAGTACTTC.

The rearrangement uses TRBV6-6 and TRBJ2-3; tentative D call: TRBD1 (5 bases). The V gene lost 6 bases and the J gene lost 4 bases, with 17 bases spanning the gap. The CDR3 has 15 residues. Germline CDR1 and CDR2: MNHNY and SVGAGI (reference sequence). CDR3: CASRPGRAAPDTQYF. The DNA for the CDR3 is TGTGCCAGCAGGCCGGGCAGGGCGGCCCCAGATACGCAGTATTTT.

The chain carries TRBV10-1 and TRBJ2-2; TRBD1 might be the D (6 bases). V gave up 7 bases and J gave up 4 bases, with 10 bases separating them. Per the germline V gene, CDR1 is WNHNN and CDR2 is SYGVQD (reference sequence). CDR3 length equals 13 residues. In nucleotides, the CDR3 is TGCGCCAGCAAAGGACAGACCACCGGGGAGCTGTTTTTT. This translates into CASKGQTTGELFF.

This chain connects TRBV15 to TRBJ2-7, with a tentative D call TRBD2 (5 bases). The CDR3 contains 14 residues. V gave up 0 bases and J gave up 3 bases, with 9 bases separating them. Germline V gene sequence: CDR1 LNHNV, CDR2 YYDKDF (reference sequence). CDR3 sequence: CATSRDRGNYEQYF. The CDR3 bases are TGTGCCACCAGCAGAGACCGGGGAAACTACGAGCAGTACTTC. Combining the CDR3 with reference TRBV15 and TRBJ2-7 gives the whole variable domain DAMVIQNPRYQVTQFGKPVTLSCSQTLNHNVMYWYQQKSSQAPKLLFHYYDKDFNNEADTPDNFQSRRPNTSFCFLDIRSPGLGDTAMYLCATSRDRGNYEQYFGPGTRLTVT.